These 27 T cell receptor beta chains were sequenced from one sample in a study of cytomegalovirus exposure and HLA in healthy donors. PCR employed 60 Vbeta and 13 Jbeta primers. TCRdb's copy holds only in-frame clones and misses some; the assay was immunoSEQ multiplex PCR. The repertoire holds around 78,000 clones, roughly 84% seen once, with 2.4% in the top ten. Sequencing was done on a sample of PBMCs. The receptors were gathered from a woman in her forties or fifties in good health and CMV-seronegative.

V gene TRBV6-5 combines with J gene TRBJ2-3; maybe TRBD2 (6 bases). Trimming stripped 0 bases from V and 1 base from J, with 11 bases between. The CDR3 is made up of 16 amino acids. CDR1 and CDR2 from the germline V gene are MNHEY and SVGAGI. CDR3 loop: CASSYSGLAGTDTQYF. The CDR3 DNA reads TGTGCCAGCAGTTACTCGGGGTTAGCGGGCACAGATACGCAGTATTTT.

The chain uses TRBV19 and TRBJ2-5, with 9 bases identical to TRBD2. The CDR3 has 16 amino acids. Per the germline V gene, CDR1 is LNHDA and CDR2 is SQIVND (reference sequence). V lost 3 bases to trimming and J lost 5 bases; unmatched junction nucleotides: 10. CDR3 residues: CASSMASGEFGETQYF. CDR3 DNA: TGTGCCAGTAGTATGGCTAGCGGGGAGTTTGGTGAGACCCAGTACTTC. Full variable domain (outside the CDR3, taken from reference TRBV19 and TRBJ2-5): DGGITQSPKYLFRKEGQNVTLSCEQNLNHDAMYWYRQDPGQGLRLIYYSQIVNDFQKGDIAEGYSVSREKKESFPLTVTSAQKNPTAFYLCASSMASGEFGETQYFGPGTRLLVL.

V gene TRBV5-1 combines with J gene TRBJ2-7; 7 bases align to TRBD2. V lost 4 bases, J lost 2 bases, and 9 bases stayed unmatched. This CDR3 comprises 15 residues. CDR1 SGHRS and CDR2 YFSETQ come from the germline V gene. CDR3 sequence: CASSHLREGTYEQYF. In DNA, the CDR3 is TGCGCCAGCAGCCACTTGAGGGAGGGCACCTACGAGCAGTACTTC. Complete variable domain (other parts from reference TRBV5-1 and TRBJ2-7): KAGVTQTPRYLIKTRGQQVTLSCSPISGHRSVSWYQQTPGQGLQFLFEYFSETQRNKGNFPGRFSGRQFSNSRSEMNVSTLELGDSALYLCASSHLREGTYEQYFGPGTRLTVT.

This chain connects TRBV2 to TRBJ2-7; 7 bases match TRBD1. CDR1 is SNHLY and CDR2 is FYNNEI in the germline V gene. The trim removed 5 bases at V and 4 bases at J, leaving 14 bases unmatched. CDR3 length: 16 amino acids. CDR3 protein: CASSYVPDRPLYEQYF. The DNA for the CDR3 is TGTGCCAGCAGTTATGTACCGGACAGGCCACTATACGAGCAGTACTTC.

This rearrangement joins TRBV27 to TRBJ2-7; D may be TRBD2 (6 bases). Trimming pared 0 bases from V and 0 bases from J, leaving 9 bases between. Germline V gives CDR1 MNHEY, CDR2 SMNVEV (reference sequence). The CDR3 spans 15 residues. CDR3 DNA sequence: TGTGCCAGCAGTTTATCTTTAGCGGCCTCCTACGAGCAGTACTTC. This codes for CASSLSLAASYEQYF.

The chain carries TRBV14 and TRBJ2-6; unclear D gene. The CDR3 spans 13 residues. The germline gives CDR1 SGHDN, CDR2 FVKESK. V lost 8 bases and J 0 bases, leaving 5 bases between the germline ends. For the CDR3, the DNA is TGTGCCAGCCGGAGCTCTGGGGCCAACGTCCTGACTTTC. Protein product: CASRSSGANVLTF.

This clone was recorded once. The CDR3 does not close with the conserved phenylalanine or tryptophan, likely indicating a read error. The V and J genes are TRBV5-6 and TRBJ1-4; perhaps TRBD1 as D (5 bases). The V and J ends lost 4 bases and 14 bases respectively, with 15 bases between them. Germline CDR1 and CDR2: SGHDT and YYEEEE. CDR3 length: 12 residues. Written as DNA, the CDR3 is TGTGCCAGCAGCCCGGGCCTTGGGGCTCTGTTTGTT. Residues: CASSPGLGALFV.

The chain combines TRBV16 with TRBJ1-1; maybe TRBD1 (5 bases). Germline assignment: CDR1 KGHSY and CDR2 FQNENV. Trimming took 4 bases from V and 0 from J, leaving 12 bases between them. The CDR3 length is 15 residues. The CDR3 protein is CASSPQTDMNTEAFF. As DNA, the CDR3 is TGTGCCAGCAGCCCACAGACAGACATGAACACTGAAGCTTTCTTT.

V and J are TRBV2 and TRBJ1-2; TRBD1 aligns across 9 bases. The CDR3 extends over 14 amino acids. Germline V gives CDR1 SNHLY, CDR2 FYNNEI. Germline trimming cut 6 bases from V and 7 bases from J; bases unmatched to any gene: 9. The CDR3 here is CASSVDRGMFGYTF. In nucleotides, the CDR3 is TGTGCCAGCAGCGTCGACAGGGGGATGTTTGGCTACACCTTC.

V is TRBV9 and J is TRBJ2-2, with TRBD2 matching 7 bases. The CDR3 has 15 residues. Trimming at V came to 0 bases and at J to 6 bases, leaving 5 bases not matched to a gene. The germline V gene encodes CDR1 SGDLS and CDR2 YYNGEE. CDR3 residues: CASSVGGSGAGELFF. CDR3 DNA: TGTGCCAGCAGCGTAGGCGGGAGTGGAGCCGGGGAGCTGTTTTTT.

J is TRBJ1-1 and V is TRBV28; no clear D gene. The CDR3 covers 17 residues. CDR1 and CDR2 (germline): MDHEN, SYDVKM. V lost 4 bases and J 0 bases, leaving 18 bases between the germline ends. The CDR3 sequence is CASSSYAAGGLNTEAFF. DNA of the CDR3: TGTGCCAGCAGTTCCTACGCGGCGGGCGGCTTGAACACTGAAGCTTTCTTT.

The chain carries TRBV2 and TRBJ2-7; 13 nucleotides line up with TRBD2. The trim removed 1 base at V and 4 bases at J, leaving 1 base unmatched. The CDR3 has 15 residues. Germline-derived CDR1 and CDR2 are SNHLY and FYNNEI. The CDR3, as DNA: TGTGCCAGCAGTGAAGGGACTAGCGGGAGTTACGAGCAGTACTTC. It codes for CASSEGTSGSYEQYF.

As regards this clone: Other DNA sequences in the sample encode the same CDR3. The genes are TRBV5-5 and TRBJ2-7; 8 positions match TRBD1. This CDR3 is 14 amino acids long. Germline-derived CDR1 and CDR2 are SGHKS and YYEKEE (reference sequence). V lost 4 bases and J lost 2; bases outside the gene matches: 5. In nucleotides, the CDR3 is TGTGCCAGCAGCCTGGGACAGGTGGCCTACGAGCAGTACTTC. This encodes CASSLGQVAYEQYF.

The chain is built from TRBV4-1 and TRBJ1-5; D unclear. V lost 1 base to trimming and J lost 10 bases, with 14 bases between them. Germline V gene data show CDR1 as MGHRA and CDR2 as YSYEKL. This CDR3 spans 14 amino acids. The CDR3 DNA reads as TGCGCCAGCAGCCAAGGGGCCGGCAGCGGACCCCAGCATTTT. Residues: CASSQGAGSGPQHF.

V usage is TRBV6-6 and J usage is TRBJ1-1; D perhaps matches TRBD1 (6 bases). Germline V gives CDR1 MNHNY, CDR2 SVGAGI (reference sequence). The CDR3 consists of 14 residues. Trimming cost V 2 bases and J 5 bases, with 12 bases left between them. In nucleotides, the CDR3 is TGTGCCAGCAGTTACGAGGGGGTAGGTACTGAAGCTTTCTTT. Translation: CASSYEGVGTEAFF.

V and J are TRBV7-2 and TRBJ1-1; 9 bases match TRBD1. Unmatched junction bases numbered 1, after V lost 1 base and J lost 1 base. The CDR3 covers 15 residues. Germline CDR1 reads SGHTA; CDR2 reads FQGNSA. The CDR3 loop reads CASSLVQGANTEAFF. DNA for the CDR3: TGTGCCAGCAGCTTAGTACAGGGGGCGAACACTGAAGCTTTCTTT.

The V and J genes are TRBV30 and TRBJ2-3; 7 bases match TRBD2. CDR3 size: 15 residues. The V segment lost 2 bases and the J segment 3 bases; nucleotides outside the gene matches: 8. Per the germline V gene, CDR1 is GTSNPN and CDR2 is SVGIG (reference sequence). CDR3 residues: CAWSKGLAGTDTQYF. The CDR3 region has the DNA TGTGCCTGGAGTAAGGGTTTAGCGGGTACAGATACGCAGTATTTT. Drawing the rest from reference TRBV30 and TRBJ2-3, the complete variable domain is SQTIHQWPATLVQPVGSPLSLECTVEGTSNPNLYWYRQAAGRGLQLLFYSVGIGQISSEVPQNLSASRPQDRQFILSSKKLLLSDSGFYLCAWSKGLAGTDTQYFGPGTRLTVL.

The chain employs TRBV30 and TRBJ2-3, with 8 positions matching TRBD2. V dropped 2 bases and J dropped 0; count of bases not matched to a gene: 4. CDR3 size: 15 residues. CDR1 and CDR2 from the germline V gene are GTSNPN and SVGIG (reference sequence). The CDR3 DNA reads TGTGCCTGGAGTACAGCGGGGGCTAGCACAGATACGCAGTATTTT. The encoded protein is CAWSTAGASTDTQYF.

The chain couples TRBV6-1 to TRBJ1-2; 8 nucleotides line up with TRBD1. The CDR3 covers 13 residues. From germline, CDR1 is MNHNS and CDR2 SASEGT. With 2 bases clipped from V and 8 bases from J, the junction kept 4 bases outside the gene matches. This CDR3 reads CASSEQGAVGYTF. Written as DNA, the CDR3 is TGTGCCAGCAGTGAACAGGGGGCGGTGGGCTACACCTTC.

J is TRBJ2-1 and V is TRBV11-1; tentative D call: TRBD2 (5 bases). CDR3 size: 12 residues. V gave up 2 bases and J gave up 9 bases, with 8 bases separating them. Looked up from germline, CDR1 is SGHAT and CDR2 is FQDESV (reference sequence). The CDR3 coding sequence is TGTGCCAGCAGCTTACCACGGGGTGAGCAGTTCTTC. Translation gives CASSLPRGEQFF. Supplemented by reference TRBV11-1 and TRBJ2-1, the full variable domain reads EAEVAQSPRYKITEKSQAVAFWCDPISGHATLYWYRQILGQGPELLVQFQDESVVDDSQLPKDRFSAERLKGVDSTLKIQPAELGDSAMYLCASSLPRGEQFFGPGTRLTVL.

The table lists this clone with a few counts. CDR3 sequence (DNA): TGTGCCAGCAGTTTCCGGGACAGGGATCTCCCTCGGGCTTGGGCTAATGAAAAACTGTTTTTT. Residues: CASSFRDRDLPRAWANEKLFF. The rearrangement joins TRBV28 to TRBJ1-4; 9 bases fit TRBD1. The V segment lost 3 bases and the J segment 3 bases; nucleotides outside the gene matches: 20. The CDR3 has 21 residues. Germline V CDR1 and CDR2: MDHEN, SYDVKM.

The J gene is TRBJ2-7, the V gene TRBV9; the match to TRBD2 covers 8 bases. The germline V gene encodes CDR1 SGDLS and CDR2 YYNGEE. The CDR3 has 14 residues. V lost 4 bases to trimming and J lost 4 bases; unmatched junction nucleotides: 7. The CDR3 sequence: CASSPSGSGYEQYF. Written as DNA, the CDR3 is TGTGCCAGCAGCCCCAGCGGGAGTGGGTACGAGCAGTACTTC.

This chain connects TRBV5-1 to TRBJ2-5, with D maybe TRBD2 (6 bases). Trimming shortened V by 0 bases and J by 1 base, and 10 bases separated the two germline ends. This CDR3 has 15 amino acids. Germline V gives CDR1 SGHRS, CDR2 YFSETQ. The CDR3, as DNA: TGCGCCAGCAGCTTGGGTGGGAGGTTCCAAGAGACCCAGTACTTC. As protein: CASSLGGRFQETQYF.

This rearrangement joins TRBV5-8 to TRBJ2-3; TRBD2 agrees at 13 bases. The CDR3 consists of 15 residues. CDR1 and CDR2 (germline): SGHTS, YDEGEE. J lost 5 bases, V lost 4 bases, and 4 bases had no gene match. CDR3 in DNA: TGTGCCAGCAGCACCAGGACTAGCGGGGGAGATACGCAGTATTTT. Its protein is CASSTRTSGGDTQYF.

CDR3 DNA: TGTGCCAGCTCACAAGGACACTCTGGAAACACCATATATTTT. Encoded protein: CASSQGHSGNTIYF. The chain is built from TRBV18 and TRBJ1-3; D is possibly TRBD1 (5 bases). The CDR3 spans 14 residues. Germline CDR1 reads KGHSH; CDR2 reads LQKENI. Trimming stripped 4 bases from V and 0 bases from J, with 7 bases between.

V gene TRBV6-1 combines with J gene TRBJ2-1, with D tentatively TRBD1 (6 bases). The CDR3 consists of 16 residues. The germline V gene has CDR1 MNHNS and CDR2 SASEGT. V lost 3 bases and J 9 bases, leaving 21 bases between the germline ends. The CDR3 loop reads CASSERSGRGGTEQFF. DNA for the CDR3: TGTGCCAGCAGTGAGAGGAGTGGTCGAGGGGGTACTGAGCAGTTCTTC.

This chain links TRBV28 with TRBJ1-5; D gene uncertain. This CDR3 comprises 11 residues. V dropped 4 bases and J dropped 5 bases, with 3 bases sitting between them. Germline CDR1 reads MDHEN; CDR2 reads SYDVKM. The CDR3 reads CASSSDQPQHF. The CDR3 DNA reads TGTGCCAGCAGTTCGGATCAGCCCCAGCATTTT.